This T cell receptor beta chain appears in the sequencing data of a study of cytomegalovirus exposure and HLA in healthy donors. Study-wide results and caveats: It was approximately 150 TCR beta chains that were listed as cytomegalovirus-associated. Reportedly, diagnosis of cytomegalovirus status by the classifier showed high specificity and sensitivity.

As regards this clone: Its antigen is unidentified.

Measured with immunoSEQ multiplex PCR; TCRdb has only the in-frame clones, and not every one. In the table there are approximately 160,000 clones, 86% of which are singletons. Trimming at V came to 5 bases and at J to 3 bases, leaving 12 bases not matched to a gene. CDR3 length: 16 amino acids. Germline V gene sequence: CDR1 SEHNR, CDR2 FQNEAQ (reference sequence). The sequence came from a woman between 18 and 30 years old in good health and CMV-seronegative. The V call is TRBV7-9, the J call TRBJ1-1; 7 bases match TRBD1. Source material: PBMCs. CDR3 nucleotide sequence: TGTGCCAGCAGCAAAGTACGTGTAGGGGGCGACACTGAAGCTTTCTTT. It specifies CASSKVRVGGDTEAFF.